This T cell receptor (beta chain) was profiled in a study of T cells in pancreatic ductal adenocarcinoma. Study-wide findings and caveats: Mean clonality was about 0.11 in tumors and roughly 0.068 in blood, not significantly different.

Per the germline V gene, CDR1 is MDHEN and CDR2 is SYDVKM. The V segment lost 5 bases and the J segment 3 bases; nucleotides outside the gene matches: 5. The CDR3 covers 15 residues. No neoadjuvant therapy was given to the selected pancreatic ductal adenocarcinoma patients before their surgery. Details on this clone: Its target is not known.

The repertoire was sequenced with immunoSEQ multiplex PCR; TCRdb's copy has only in-frame clones and lacks some. This table has more than 85,000 clones, roughly 95% appearing once. The TCR sequence derives from a human donor with pancreatic ductal adenocarcinoma. Material for sequencing was PBMCs. The chain has TRBV28 and TRBJ1-3, with 9 bases matching TRBD1. The CDR3 protein is CASSGEDRGGNTIYF. DNA of the CDR3: TGTGCCAGCAGTGGGGAGGACAGGGGTGGAAACACCATATATTTT.